This T cell receptor (beta chain) originates from a study of blood T cell repertoires in COVID-19. As processed by the authors: Reference gene primer amplification gave estimated nucleated cell counts. Repertoires were generated with immunoSEQ multiplex PCR, while TCRdb's copy carries only in-frame clones and drops some. V and J calls and clone size follow that table, whereas D and trimming were derived from the DNA. The table records 95,000 to 150,000 clones, 87% of them present only once. CDR1 is KGHSH, CDR2 LQKENI, per germline. This CDR3 region has 14 residues. The V gene lost 6 bases and the J gene lost 1 base, with 12 bases spanning the gap.

V gene TRBV18 combines with J gene TRBJ1-2; possibly TRBD1 for D (6 bases). The receptor comes from a woman aged 70-85 years with acute or convalescent COVID-19. Sequenced: peripheral blood. The CDR3 loop is CASSMDSYNYGYTF. CDR3 nucleotide sequence: TGTGCCAGCTCCATGGACAGTTATAACTATGGCTACACCTTC.